This T cell receptor beta chain was observed in a study of beta chain features in type 1 diabetes. In total, each donor contributed a single heparinised blood draw that averaged about 120 mL. Each of the CD4+ naive, central memory, regulatory and stem cell-like memory populations was sorted via CD45RO/CCR7/CD25/CD127/CD95/CD27. Investigators reverse transcribed all isolated RNA, so they sequenced expressed TCRB transcripts. Read counts averaged around 3.6 million for samples of naive, central memory and regulatory T cells. The data were produced by immunoSEQ multiplex PCR, yet TCRdb's version contains in-frame clones alone and is incomplete. Here the sample spans hundreds of thousands of clones, 13% to 15% being singletons. The germline gives CDR1 SEHNR, CDR2 FQNEAQ (reference sequence). Trimming took off 5 bases at V and 5 bases at J, with 15 bases between the two ends. This CDR3 comprises 14 residues.

The V gene is TRBV7-9, the J gene TRBJ1-1; perhaps TRBD1 as D (6 bases). The sample taken for sequencing was central memory CD4+ T cells from blood. The sequence was collected from a man aged 25-40 years in good health. Written as DNA, the CDR3 is TGTGCCAGCAGCCGAAACACAGGGCAGACTGAAGCTTTCTTT. Translation gives CASSRNTGQTEAFF.